This entry is about one TCR beta chain. Its target antigen remains unknown. No qualities accompany the bases; no much larger clone lies one base away. The data were obtained in a study of regulatory T cells in long-lasting Graves disease (dated by TCRdb to about 2021). With regard to the full study: Patients with newly diagnosed Graves' disease had been on antithyroid drugs for under 3 months. This study used TCR sequencing and RNA sequencing of peripheral blood to compare persistent Graves' disease patients against newly diagnosed Graves' disease patients. The study was conducted in China and was registered as a clinical trial. TCR sequencing covered some 13 persistent and approximately 20 newly diagnosed Graves' disease patients, about 35 samples in total. Study-wide conclusions, independent of this receptor: Peripheral blood alone was examined, since thyroid tissue, which constituted the primary lesion, could not be accessed. The authors acknowledged the small sample size as a limitation that may reduce accuracy. Compared with newly diagnosed patients, patients with persistent Graves' disease had lower TCR Shannon entropy and fewer highly expanded clones, which suggests clonal expansion. Persistent patients shared more public clonotypes among themselves (under 3,000) than newly diagnosed patients did (about 970). Preferential use of TRBV28, TRBJ1-2 and TRBJ2-5 was observed in persistent disease, whereas TRBV20-1 and TRBJ2-1 were favored in newly diagnosed disease. Only the TCR beta chain was sequenced and analyzed.

CDR1 and CDR2, per the germline V gene (reference sequence), are DFQATT and SNEGSKA. Including cysteine and phenylalanine, the CDR3 has 17 amino acids. The CDR3 DNA has 51 bases and is translated from base 1. At the junction V is shortened by 1 base and J by 1 base; bases outside the gene matches: 10. The time point label for this specimen denotes: newly diagnosed GD, antithyroid drugs for less than 3 months. RNA was extracted from PBMCs in TRIzol for both TCR sequencing and RNA sequencing. The diagnosis of Graves' disease followed American Thyroid Association guidelines. Recruitment of patients was carried out at an endocrinology department in Xi'an, China. Each patient gave roughly 10 milliliters of peripheral blood, collected in an EDTA anticoagulant tube. Ficoll Paque Plus density gradient separation was used to isolate PBMCs, and no further T cell sorting was done. An Agilent 2100 Bioanalyzer and agarose gel were used to check RNA quality, and a NanoDrop 2000 was used to measure RNA concentration.

Library method: multiplex PCR. Sequencing was performed on an Illumina HiSeq 4000. CDR3 regions were amplified by Arm-PCR with iRepertoire HTBI primers to construct TCR beta libraries. PCR products were gel purified before sequencing. Per the source publication's procedure: Gene usage analysis of CDR3 amino acid clonotypes relied on the approximately 68 TRBV and around 14 TRBJ segments identified across samples. COPE and FqMerger were used to merge filtered high-quality paired reads into contigs. BLAST was used to align contigs to IMGT TRBV, TRBD and TRBJ reference genes, and CDR3 was defined according to IMGT. Clonotypes above 0.1% frequency were classified as highly expanded clones. Shannon entropy served as the measure of repertoire diversity, while the Gini coefficient captured V-J evenness. Public clonotypes were defined as clonotypes shared by more than one individual. In-frame beta chains were kept once TCRdb had trimmed the public reads at Q25 with fastp and called clones with MiXCR. For every CDR3 protein sequence, its rows merge into one entry that carries the most common genes and DNA. Here the V and J calls rest on TCRdb's processing, not on the authors' analysis. The sample yields 300,000 to 400,000 distinct CDR3 sequences; 16% were counted once. Just under 30% of the sample is held by the ten biggest clonotypes.

These records were also assigned to another study, of T cells in Graves' hyperthyroidism and ophthalmopathy. The second study also describes: Stable Graves' hyperthyroidism was defined as no progression to ophthalmopathy during 18 months of follow-up. The hyperthyroidism patients were between 18 and 65 years old and newly diagnosed, with a disease duration of less than 2 months. Patients with uncontrolled infections, other autoimmune diseases, pregnancy or lactation were excluded. Clinical symptoms, serum thyroxine and TRAb, thyroid ultrasound, and orbital computed tomography formed the basis for the diagnoses. The TCR CDR3 was subjected to a first round of RT-PCR using the HTBI primer set and the Qiagen OneStep RT-PCR kit. Blood samples also contained most of the expanded thyroid clonotypes (frequency above 0.001), which suggests that blood repertoires may reflect thyroid immune responses. Ophthalmopathy was separated from stable hyperthyroidism by a 13 V-J signature model, with approximately 89% sensitivity and about 81% specificity obtained in cross-validation and 80%/75% obtained in testing. During validation, the model predicted progression to ophthalmopathy a median of around six months ahead of onset, with around 65% sensitivity and less than 85% specificity. To identify TCR V-J signatures that set the groups apart, the researchers used a discovery cohort of more than 95 patients, made up of around 42 with Graves' ophthalmopathy and some 60 with stable Graves' hyperthyroidism. Whether ophthalmopathy could be predicted prospectively was tested in an independent validation cohort made up of roughly 20 hyperthyroidism patients plus 17 patients who later progressed to ophthalmopathy. For training and testing, the 80 to 100 patients in the discovery cohort were randomly divided in a 7:3 ratio. Thyroid tissue and blood T-cell repertoires from six Graves' hyperthyroidism patients were also compared in the study. Following sampling, methimazole starting at 30 mg daily was given to hyperthyroidism patients, and high-dose intravenous methylprednisolone was given to ophthalmopathy patients. Libraries were constructed in a second round of multiplex PCR, after which size selection and purification were performed. Sequencing of the libraries was done on an Illumina HiSeq2000 using paired-end 100 bp reads. SOAPnuke was used to process the raw data, with reads discarded if the reads contained adapters or uncalled bases, had a mean Phred below 15, or lacked an exact constant-primer or identifier match. High-quality paired reads were merged using COPE v1.2.5, and each unique nucleotide sequence was defined as a clonotype. MiTCR v1.1 was used to align clonotypes to the IMGT TRBV, TRBD and TRBJ reference segments. Analysis was restricted to V-J combinations with a frequency above 0.0001, which covered over 98% of repertoires. A TCS score was defined as the ratio of F50 (clonal expansion) to E x V (chaos), with BLOSUM62-based TCRdist applied between CDR3 peptides within each V-J. Welch's t-statistics and random forest reduced approximately 520 V-J features to 13, which were used in a naive Bayes classifier (R e1071). Sample size was not statistically predetermined, and blinding of investigators to group allocation was not performed. TCR Vbeta CDR3 sequencing of approximately 140 peripheral blood samples (43 ophthalmopathy, over 70 hyperthyroidism and some 17 progressor patients) is reported in the paper.

The chain joins TRBV20-1 to TRBJ2-7, and 10 junction bases match TRBD2. This clonotype was sampled from a middle-aged man with Graves disease. Donor details come from another sample of the same person, matched by shared clones. Sequencing used peripheral blood mononuclear cells (PBMCs), obtained at new diagnosis, from a patient treated with antithyroid drugs. The nucleotide sequence reads as follows: TGCAGTGCTAGAGGACCAGGATCAGCGGGGGGGTCCTACGAGCAGTACTTC. Its translation is CSARGPGSAGGSYEQYF.